Each of the 5 T cell receptor beta chains below was sequenced from the same sample in a study of T cells after posttransplantation cyclophosphamide. TCRdb keeps only in-frame clones here, not all; method: immunoSEQ multiplex PCR. The profile covers around 28,000 clones, none occurring a single time. What was sequenced was PBMCs. The receptor set was obtained from a woman aged 55 to 70 in good health, CMV-negative, and a related stem cell transplant donor.

The chain has TRBV5-1 and TRBJ1-2; 8 bases agree with TRBD1. Germline assignment: CDR1 SGHRS and CDR2 YFSETQ. This CDR3 spans 14 amino acids. V trimming: 3 bases; J trimming: 5 bases; junction bases outside the gene matches: 6. CDR3 sequence (DNA): TGCGCCAGCAGCTCGCCGACAGGGGTTTATGGCTACACCTTC. Translation gives CASSSPTGVYGYTF.

This clone appeared many times. This chain links TRBV12-5 with TRBJ2-7; D gene uncertain. The V gene's germline CDR1 is LGHNT and CDR2 FRNRAP. V was cut by 2 bases and J by 7 bases, with 12 bases left in between. This CDR3 region has 13 residues. The CDR3 nucleotides are TGTGCTAGTGGTTTGCAGGCCGAAGGAGAGCAGTACTTC. Translating gives CASGLQAEGEQYF.

There are many counts of this clone. This chain links TRBV12-5 with TRBJ2-1, with a possible D match to TRBD1 (6 bases). This CDR3 has 12 amino acids. Germline loops: CDR1 LGHNT, CDR2 FRNRAP. Trimming shortened V by 1 base and J by 13 bases, and 11 bases separated the two germline ends. CDR3 loop: CASGLGQAFQFF. CDR3 bases: TGTGCTAGTGGTTTGGGACAGGCGTTTCAGTTCTTC. The variable domain in full, with the rest retrieved from reference TRBV12-5 and TRBJ2-1, is DARVTQTPRHKVTEMGQEVTMRCQPILGHNTVFWYRQTMMQGLELLAYFRNRAPLDDSGMPKDRFSAEMPDATLATLKIQPSEPRDSAVYFCASGLGQAFQFFGPGTRLTVL.

The CDR3 protein is CASSPGHSTDTQYF. The CDR3 DNA follows: TGTGCCAGCTCTCCGGGACACAGCACAGATACGCAGTATTTT. The chain combines TRBV27 with TRBJ2-3, with D possibly matching TRBD1 (6 bases). V lost 8 bases to trimming and J lost 0 bases, with 12 bases between them. CDR1 is MNHEY, CDR2 SMNVEV, per germline (reference sequence). This CDR3 region has 14 residues.

This clone was counted many times. The V gene is TRBV2, the J gene TRBJ2-1; possible D gene TRBD1, 6 bases. The CDR3 loop spans 12 amino acids. Trimming cost V 7 bases and J 4 bases, with 8 bases left between them. Germline V gene lookup returns CDR1 SNHLY and CDR2 FYNNEI. This CDR3 reads CASTGEYNEQFF. CDR3 DNA sequence: TGTGCCAGCACAGGGGAGTACAATGAGCAGTTCTTC.